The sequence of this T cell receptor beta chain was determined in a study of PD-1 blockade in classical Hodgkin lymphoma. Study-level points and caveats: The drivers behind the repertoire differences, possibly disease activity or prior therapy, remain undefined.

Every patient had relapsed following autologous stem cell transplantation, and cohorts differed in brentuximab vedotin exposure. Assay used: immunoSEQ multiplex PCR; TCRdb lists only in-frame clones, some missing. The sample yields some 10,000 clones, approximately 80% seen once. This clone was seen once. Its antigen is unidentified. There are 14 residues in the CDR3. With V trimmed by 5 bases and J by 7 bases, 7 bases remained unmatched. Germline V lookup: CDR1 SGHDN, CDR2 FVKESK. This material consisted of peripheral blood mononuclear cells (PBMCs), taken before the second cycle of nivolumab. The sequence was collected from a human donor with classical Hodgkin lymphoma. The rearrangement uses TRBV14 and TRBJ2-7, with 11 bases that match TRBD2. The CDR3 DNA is TGTGCCAGCAGCTTACTAGCGGGAGATCTTGAGCAGTACTTC. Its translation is CASSLLAGDLEQYF. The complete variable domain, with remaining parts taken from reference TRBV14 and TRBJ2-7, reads EAGVTQFPSHSVIEKGQTVTLRCDPISGHDNLYWYRRVMGKEIKFLLHFVKESKQDESGMPNNRFLAERTGGTYSTLKVQPAELEDSGVYFCASSLLAGDLEQYFGPGTRLTVT.